Sequencing of this T cell receptor beta chain was carried out in a study of Ad26.COV2.S vaccination and SARS-CoV-2 variants. This clone has just one count. Its target is unknown. Regarding the study as a whole: Spike-specific TCR breadth in vaccine recipients exceeded that seen in placebo recipients. Total T cell responses may have been underestimated by the TCR breadth and depth analyses. Once vaccination had occurred, spike-specific CD8+ and CD4+ T cell responses reportedly showed substantial breadth.

Sequencing used immunoSEQ multiplex PCR; TCRdb keeps in-frame clones, though not all of them. The repertoire holds around 380,000 clones, with about nine tenths as singletons. The CDR3 consists of 15 residues. Germline V lookup: CDR1 KGHSH, CDR2 LQKENI. With V trimmed by 4 bases and J by 2 bases, 4 bases remained unmatched. Treatment described: some 19 received Ad26.COV2.S at low or high dose, single or two shots; roughly five received placebo; per-sample allocation not given. Repertoires come from day 63 after the first vaccine or placebo injection. Based in Boston, the donor was an adult of 18-55 years.

V and J are TRBV18 and TRBJ2-5, with 10 bases aligning to TRBD2. The sequence was obtained from a person between 18 and 65 years old who received the Ad26.COV2.S COVID-19 vaccine or a placebo. The starting material was peripheral blood, obtained in a trial of Ad26.COV2.S vaccine versus placebo. For the CDR3, the DNA is TGTGCCAGCTCACTGTCGACTAGCGGGCAAGAGACCCAGTACTTC. It yields the protein CASSLSTSGQETQYF. The full variable domain, with the rest looked up from reference TRBV18 and TRBJ2-5, is NAGVMQNPRHLVRRRGQEARLRCSPMKGHSHVYWYRQLPEEGLKFMVYLQKENIIDESGMPKERFSAEFPKEGPSILRIQQVVRGDSAAYFCASSLSTSGQETQYFGPGTRLLVL.